The clone carrying this T cell receptor (beta chain) was seen more than once but under ten times. The target antigen is unknown. This specimen comes from a study of somatic mutations in cytotoxic T cells in rheumatoid arthritis. In the study overall: Prior to any treatment and right after diagnosis, patient blood (around 30 ml EDTA) was drawn.

Sequencing was performed with immunoSEQ multiplex PCR; in TCRdb, only in-frame clones are kept and a portion is missing. Here the sample spans roughly 3,900 clones, 85% to 95% being singletons. Study observations and caveats: Over 20% of CD8+ cells belonged to the largest CD8+ clone in about an eighth of the roughly 60 patients. Age was associated with higher CD8+ clonality in rheumatoid arthritis patients, not in healthy controls.

The germline CDR1 and CDR2 sequences are MNHEY and SVGAGI. The CDR3 extends over 14 amino acids. V gave up 3 bases and J gave up 6 bases, with 13 bases separating them. Isolating CD4+ and CD8+ cells involved positive magnetic bead selection on an AutoMACS. Their purity was then checked by flow cytometry. The specimen sequenced was CD8+ T cells sorted from blood. This rearrangement joins TRBV6-5 to TRBJ2-3; weak D call: TRBD1 (5 bases). The source of this sequence is a woman aged 55-69 years with rheumatoid arthritis. DNA of the CDR3: TGTGCCAGCAGTTATGCCCAGGGTAGGGATACGCAGTATTTT. Its translation: CASSYAQGRDTQYF.